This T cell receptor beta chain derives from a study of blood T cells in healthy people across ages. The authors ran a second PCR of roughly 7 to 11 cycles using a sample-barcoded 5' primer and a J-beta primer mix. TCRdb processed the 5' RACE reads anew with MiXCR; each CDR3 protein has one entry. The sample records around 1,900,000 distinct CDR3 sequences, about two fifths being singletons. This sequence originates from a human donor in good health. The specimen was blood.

The CDR3: CATSEDRGTEETQYF. CDR3 nucleotides: TGTGCCACCAGTGAGGACAGAGGCACCGAAGAGACCCAGTACTTC. The chain is built from TRBV24-1 and TRBJ2-5; D perhaps matches TRBD1 (6 bases). There are 15 residues in the CDR3. Between the trimmed V and J ends, which lost 4 bases and 3 bases, there was a span of 14 bases. Germline-derived CDR1 and CDR2 are KGHDR and SFDVKD.